This T cell receptor beta chain was captured by sequencing in a study of blood T cell repertoires in COVID-19. The CDR3 has 15 residues. From germline, CDR1 is SEHNR and CDR2 FQNEAQ (reference sequence). The ends lost 5 bases at V and 8 bases at J; junction bases unmatched: 3. Here immunoSEQ multiplex PCR was the method, and the copy in TCRdb shows in-frame clones only, minus some. The sample contains 150,000 to 200,000 clones, over 70% of which appear only once. This sequence was found in a woman in her fifties or sixties who had recovered from COVID-19. The sample comprised PBMCs or T cells enriched from blood (not recorded which). V usage is TRBV7-9 and J usage is TRBJ2-1; 16 bases line up with TRBD2. For the CDR3, the DNA is TGTGCCAGCAGCCTGGGGACTAGCGGGAGGGATGAGCAGTTCTTC. Translation gives CASSLGTSGRDEQFF.